A single sample gave rise to the 2 T cell receptor beta chains below, sequenced in a study of CD8+ T cells in alopecia areata. Extraction and reverse transcription of RNA yielded cDNA as the sequencing template. Sequencing was performed with immunoSEQ multiplex PCR; in TCRdb, only in-frame clones are kept and a portion is missing. The sample lists 180,000 or so clones, around 63% seen once, with more than 1.5% in the top ten. The sequenced sample was CD4+ T cells sorted from blood, obtained at week 0. These receptors all stem from a human donor with alopecia areata.

The DNA of the CDR3 is TGTGCCAGCAGTGAATTGACAGGCAGCTACACCTTC. It specifies CASSELTGSYTF. J is TRBJ1-2 and V is TRBV6-1; possibly TRBD1 for D (6 bases). Trimming stripped 2 bases from V and 9 bases from J, with 10 bases between. CDR1 is MNHNS, CDR2 SASEGT, per germline. This CDR3 is built from 12 residues.

CDR3 region: CASSQGATYEQYF. CDR3 coding DNA: TGCGCCAGCAGCCAAGGGGCCACCTACGAGCAGTACTTC. This rearrangement joins TRBV4-1 to TRBJ2-7; D unclear. The V end was cut by 1 base, the J end by 2 bases, with 6 bases between. Germline V gene data show CDR1 as MGHRA and CDR2 as YSYEKL. The CDR3 length is 13 residues.